Following are 2 T cell receptor beta chains from one sample sequenced in a study of blood T cell repertoires in COVID-19. Measured with immunoSEQ multiplex PCR; TCRdb has only the in-frame clones, and not every one. The table includes approximately 240,000 clones, approximately 80% detected once. Sample: peripheral blood. The origin of the receptors is a woman of 80 years or more with active or convalescent COVID-19.

This clone appeared once. The chain employs TRBV18 and TRBJ2-1; 11 bases map to TRBD2. Germline CDR1 KGHSH, CDR2 LQKENI. This CDR3 region has 15 residues. Trimming took 0 bases from V and 7 from J; bases not matched to a gene: 2. CDR3 in amino acids: CASSPPGLAVNEQFF. The CDR3 DNA follows: TGTGCCAGCTCACCACCGGGACTAGCGGTTAATGAGCAGTTCTTC.

With respect to this clone: A read error may produce the germline difference seen at one junction end. The V gene is TRBV27, the J gene TRBJ2-1, with 8 bases aligning to TRBD2. CDR3 size: 13 residues. Germline values: CDR1 MNHEY, CDR2 SMNVEV (reference sequence). CDR3 sequence reads: CVSSREGLYEQFF. The CDR3 DNA follows: TGTGTCAGCAGTCGGGAGGGCCTATATGAGCAGTTCTTC.